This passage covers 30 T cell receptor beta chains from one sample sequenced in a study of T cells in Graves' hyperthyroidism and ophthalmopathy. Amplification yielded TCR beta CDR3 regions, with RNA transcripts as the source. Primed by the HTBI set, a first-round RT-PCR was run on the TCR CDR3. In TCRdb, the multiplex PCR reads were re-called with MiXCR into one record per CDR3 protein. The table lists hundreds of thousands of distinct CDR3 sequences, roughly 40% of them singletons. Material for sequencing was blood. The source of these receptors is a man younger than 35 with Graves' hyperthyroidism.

The CDR3 reads CATSMTGGGNQPQHF. The CDR3 DNA reads as TGTGCCACCAGCATGACAGGGGGGGGAAATCAGCCCCAGCATTTT. V gene TRBV15 combines with J gene TRBJ1-5; 9 bases agree with TRBD1. Germline CDR1 LNHNV, CDR2 YYDKDF (reference sequence). CDR3 length: 15 residues. J gave up 4 bases and V 4 bases, and 5 bases lay outside the gene matches. Complete variable domain (other parts from reference TRBV15 and TRBJ1-5): DAMVIQNPRYQVTQFGKPVTLSCSQTLNHNVMYWYQQKSSQAPKLLFHYYDKDFNNEADTPDNFQSRRPNTSFCFLDIRSPGLGDTAMYLCATSMTGGGNQPQHFGDGTRLSIL.

CDR3 region: CASSEALGGYEQYF. The CDR3 DNA sequence: TGTGCCAGCAGTGAAGCGCTTGGCGGCTACGAGCAGTACTTC. The V and J genes are TRBV2 and TRBJ2-7; D remains unclear. CDR1 SNHLY and CDR2 FYNNEI come from the germline V gene. Trimming took 0 bases from V and 3 from J, leaving 9 bases between them. The CDR3 length is 14 residues.

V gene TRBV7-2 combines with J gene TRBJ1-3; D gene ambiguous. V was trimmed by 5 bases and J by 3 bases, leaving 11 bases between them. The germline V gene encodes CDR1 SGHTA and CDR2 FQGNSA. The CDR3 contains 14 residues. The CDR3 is CASSQPGYGNTIYF. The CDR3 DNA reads TGTGCCAGCAGCCAACCGGGATATGGAAACACCATATATTTT.

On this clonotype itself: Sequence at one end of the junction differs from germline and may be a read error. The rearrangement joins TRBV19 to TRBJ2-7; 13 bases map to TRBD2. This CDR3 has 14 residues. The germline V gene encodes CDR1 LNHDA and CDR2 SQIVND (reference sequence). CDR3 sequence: CASSRTSGRNEQYF. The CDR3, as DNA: TGTGCCAGCAGTAGGACTAGCGGGAGAAACGAGCAGTACTTC.

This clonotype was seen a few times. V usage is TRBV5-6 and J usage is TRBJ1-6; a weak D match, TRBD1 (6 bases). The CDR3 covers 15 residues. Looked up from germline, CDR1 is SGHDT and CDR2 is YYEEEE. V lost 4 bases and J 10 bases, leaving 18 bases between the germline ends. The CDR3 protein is CASSGLTGFRSPLHF. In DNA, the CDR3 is TGTGCCAGCAGCGGTCTTACAGGGTTTCGATCACCCCTCCACTTT.

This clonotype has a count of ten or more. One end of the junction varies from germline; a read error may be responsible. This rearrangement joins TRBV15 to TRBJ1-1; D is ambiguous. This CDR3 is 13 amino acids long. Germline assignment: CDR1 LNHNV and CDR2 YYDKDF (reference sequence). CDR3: CATSGEMGTEAFF. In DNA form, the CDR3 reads TGTGCCACCAGCGGAGAAATGGGCACTGAAGCTTTCTTT.

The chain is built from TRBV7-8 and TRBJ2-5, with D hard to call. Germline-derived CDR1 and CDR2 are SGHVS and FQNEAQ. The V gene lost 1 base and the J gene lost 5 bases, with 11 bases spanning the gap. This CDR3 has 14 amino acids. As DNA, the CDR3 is TGTGCCAGCAGCTTAGGGGAATGGGTCGAGACCCAGTACTTC. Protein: CASSLGEWVETQYF.

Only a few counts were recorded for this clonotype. DNA of the CDR3: TGTGCCAGCCCCGTGTGGGAGCAGTACTTC. The encoded protein is CASPVWEQYF. J is TRBJ2-7 and V is TRBV6-5; D gene ambiguous. V lost 8 bases, J lost 7 bases, and 9 bases lay in between. The CDR3 contains 10 residues. The V gene's germline CDR1 is MNHEY and CDR2 SVGAGI.

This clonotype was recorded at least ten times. CDR3 protein: CASSLRGSGQPQHF. The CDR3 coding sequence is TGTGCCAGCAGTTTGAGGGGATCGGGTCAGCCCCAGCATTTT. J is TRBJ1-5 and V is TRBV12-3 or TRBV12-4; D might be TRBD1 (5 bases). The CDR3 extends over 14 amino acids. V lost 3 bases and J 6 bases, leaving 12 bases between the germline ends.

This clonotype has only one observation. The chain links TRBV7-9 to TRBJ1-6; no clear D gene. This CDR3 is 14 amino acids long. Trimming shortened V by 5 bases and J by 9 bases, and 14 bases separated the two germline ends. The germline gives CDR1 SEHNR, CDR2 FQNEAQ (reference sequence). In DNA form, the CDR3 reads TGTGCCAGCAGCCCCGACATTCTTACTTCACCCCTCCACTTT. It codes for CASSPDILTSPLHF.

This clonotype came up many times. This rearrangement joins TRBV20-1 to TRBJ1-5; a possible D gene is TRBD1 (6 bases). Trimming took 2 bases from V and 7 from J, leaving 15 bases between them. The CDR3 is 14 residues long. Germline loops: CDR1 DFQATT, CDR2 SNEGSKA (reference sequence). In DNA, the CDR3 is TGCAGTGCTAGACAGGGACAATGGAAACAGCCCCAGCATTTT. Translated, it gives CSARQGQWKQPQHF.

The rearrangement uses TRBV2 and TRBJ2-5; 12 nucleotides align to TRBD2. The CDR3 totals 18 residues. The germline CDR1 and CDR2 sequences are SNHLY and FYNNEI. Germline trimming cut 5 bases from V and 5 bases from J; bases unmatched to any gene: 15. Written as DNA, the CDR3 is TGTGCCAGCAGTACCCCCCGCCGGACTAGCGGGGTGATGGAGACCCAGTACTTC. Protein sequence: CASSTPRRTSGVMETQYF.

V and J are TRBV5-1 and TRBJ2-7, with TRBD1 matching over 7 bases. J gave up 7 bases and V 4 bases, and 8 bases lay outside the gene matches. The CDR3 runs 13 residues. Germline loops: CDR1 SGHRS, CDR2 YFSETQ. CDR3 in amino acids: CASSGTASREQYF. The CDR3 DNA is TGCGCCAGCAGCGGGACAGCTTCTCGGGAGCAGTACTTC.

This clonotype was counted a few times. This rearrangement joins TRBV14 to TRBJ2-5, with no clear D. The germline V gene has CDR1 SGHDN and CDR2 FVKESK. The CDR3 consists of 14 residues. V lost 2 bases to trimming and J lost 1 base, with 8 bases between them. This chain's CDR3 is CASSQTPGQETQYF. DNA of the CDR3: TGTGCCAGCAGCCAAACCCCCGGCCAAGAGACCCAGTACTTC.

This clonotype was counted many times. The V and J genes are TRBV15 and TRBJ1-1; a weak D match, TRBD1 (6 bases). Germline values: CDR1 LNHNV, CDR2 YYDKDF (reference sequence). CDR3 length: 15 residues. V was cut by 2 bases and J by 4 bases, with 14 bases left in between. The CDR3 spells CATSRLRGKFTEAFF. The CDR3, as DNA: TGTGCCACCAGCAGACTAAGGGGGAAGTTCACTGAAGCTTTCTTT.

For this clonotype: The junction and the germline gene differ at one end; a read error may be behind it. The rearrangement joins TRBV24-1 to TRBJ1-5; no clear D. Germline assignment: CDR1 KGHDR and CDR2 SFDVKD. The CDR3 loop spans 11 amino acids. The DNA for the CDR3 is TGTGCCAGCAGTTTCGCGAAGCCCCAGCATTTT. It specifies CASSFAKPQHF.

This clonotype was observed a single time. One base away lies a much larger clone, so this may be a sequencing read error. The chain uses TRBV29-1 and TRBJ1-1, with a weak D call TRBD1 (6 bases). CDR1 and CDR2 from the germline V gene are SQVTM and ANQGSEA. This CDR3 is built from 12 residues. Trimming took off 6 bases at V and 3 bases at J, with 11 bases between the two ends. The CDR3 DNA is TGCAGCGTCCCGGGGGGCTACACTGAAGCTTTCTTT. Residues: CSVPGGYTEAFF.

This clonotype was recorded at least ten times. CDR3 DNA sequence: TGTGCCAGTAGTTTGACAGCTAGGGCCACTGAAGCTTTCTTT. Translated: CASSLTARATEAFF. The rearrangement joins TRBV19 to TRBJ1-1; D is possibly TRBD1 (5 bases). V lost 5 bases, J lost 4 bases, and 14 bases lay in between. There are 14 residues in the CDR3. CDR1 is LNHDA, CDR2 SQIVND, per germline (reference sequence).

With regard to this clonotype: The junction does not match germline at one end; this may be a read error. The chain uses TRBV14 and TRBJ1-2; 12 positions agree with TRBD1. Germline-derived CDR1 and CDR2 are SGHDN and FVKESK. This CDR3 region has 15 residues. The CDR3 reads CASSPSGTGGYSYTF. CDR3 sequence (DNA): TGTGCCAGCAGCCCTTCCGGGACAGGGGGCTATAGCTACACCTTC.

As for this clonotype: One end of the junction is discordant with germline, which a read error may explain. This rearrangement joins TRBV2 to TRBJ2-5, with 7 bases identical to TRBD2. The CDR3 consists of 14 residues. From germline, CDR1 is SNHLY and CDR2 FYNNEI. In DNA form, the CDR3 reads TGTGCCGGCAGTCCCTGGGGGGGAGGGGAGACCCAGTACTTC. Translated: CAGSPWGGGETQYF.

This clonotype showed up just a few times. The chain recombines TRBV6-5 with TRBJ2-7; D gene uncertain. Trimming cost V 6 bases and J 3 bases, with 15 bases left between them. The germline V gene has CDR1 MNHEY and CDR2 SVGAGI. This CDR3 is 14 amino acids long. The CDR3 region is CASRRVPSNYEQYF. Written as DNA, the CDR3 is TGTGCCAGCAGGCGCGTCCCCAGTAACTACGAGCAGTACTTC.

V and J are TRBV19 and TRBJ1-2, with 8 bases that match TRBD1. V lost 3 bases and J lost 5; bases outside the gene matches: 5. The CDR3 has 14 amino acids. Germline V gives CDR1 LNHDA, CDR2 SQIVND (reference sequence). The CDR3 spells CASSIDRGEYGYTF. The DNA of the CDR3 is TGTGCCAGTAGTATCGACAGGGGAGAGTATGGCTACACCTTC.

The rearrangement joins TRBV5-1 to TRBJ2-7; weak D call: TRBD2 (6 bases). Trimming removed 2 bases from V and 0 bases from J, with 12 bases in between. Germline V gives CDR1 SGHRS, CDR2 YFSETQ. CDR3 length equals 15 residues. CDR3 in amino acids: CASSLSGGTSYEQYF. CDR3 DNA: TGCGCCAGCAGCTTAAGTGGCGGGACCTCCTACGAGCAGTACTTC.

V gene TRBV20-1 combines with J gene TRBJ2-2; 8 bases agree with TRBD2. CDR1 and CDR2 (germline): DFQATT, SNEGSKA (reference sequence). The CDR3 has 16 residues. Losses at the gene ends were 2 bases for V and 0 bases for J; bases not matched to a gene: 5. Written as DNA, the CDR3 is TGCAGTGCTAGACTAGCGGGCCTATCGAACACCGGGGAGCTGTTTTTT. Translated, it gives CSARLAGLSNTGELFF.

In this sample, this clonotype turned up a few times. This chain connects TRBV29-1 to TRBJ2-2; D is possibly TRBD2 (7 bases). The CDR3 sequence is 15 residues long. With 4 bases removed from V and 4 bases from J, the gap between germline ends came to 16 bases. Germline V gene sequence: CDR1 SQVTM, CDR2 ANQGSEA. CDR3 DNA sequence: TGCAGCGTTGCATTAGGGGGGGTCGGCACCGGGGAGCTGTTTTTT. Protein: CSVALGGVGTGELFF.

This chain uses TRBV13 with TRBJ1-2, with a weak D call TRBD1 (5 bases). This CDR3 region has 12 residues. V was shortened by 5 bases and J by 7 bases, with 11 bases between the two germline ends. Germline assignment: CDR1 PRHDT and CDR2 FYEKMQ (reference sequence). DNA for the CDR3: TGTGCCAGCAGCGGGACGGAGTTTGGCTACACCTTC. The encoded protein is CASSGTEFGYTF.

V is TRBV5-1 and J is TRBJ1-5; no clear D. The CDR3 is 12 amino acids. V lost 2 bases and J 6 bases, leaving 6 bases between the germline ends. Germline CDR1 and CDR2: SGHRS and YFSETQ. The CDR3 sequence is CASSLHIQPQHF. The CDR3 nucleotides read TGCGCCAGCAGCTTACACATTCAGCCCCAGCATTTT.

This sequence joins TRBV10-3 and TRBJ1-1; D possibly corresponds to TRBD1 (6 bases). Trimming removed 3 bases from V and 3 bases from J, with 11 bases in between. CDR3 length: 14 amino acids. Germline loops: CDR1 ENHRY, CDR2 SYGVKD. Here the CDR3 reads CAISEIGGHTEAFF. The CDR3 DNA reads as TGTGCCATCAGTGAAATCGGGGGCCACACTGAAGCTTTCTTT.

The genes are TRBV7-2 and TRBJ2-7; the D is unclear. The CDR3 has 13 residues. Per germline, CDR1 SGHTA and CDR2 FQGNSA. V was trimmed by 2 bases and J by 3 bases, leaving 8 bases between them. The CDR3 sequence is CASSLPPIYEQYF. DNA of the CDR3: TGTGCCAGCAGCTTACCCCCGATCTACGAGCAGTACTTC.

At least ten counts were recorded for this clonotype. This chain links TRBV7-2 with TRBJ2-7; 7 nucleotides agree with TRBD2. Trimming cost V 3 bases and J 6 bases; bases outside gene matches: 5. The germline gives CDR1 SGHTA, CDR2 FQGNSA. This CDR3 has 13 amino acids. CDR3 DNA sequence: TGTGCCAGCAGCTTTACTAGCGTGGGCGAGCAGTACTTC. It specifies CASSFTSVGEQYF.